The sequence of this T cell receptor beta chain was determined in a study of T cell responses to AZD1222 COVID-19 vaccine. This CDR3 is built from 15 residues. V gave up 3 bases and J gave up 7 bases, with 16 bases separating them. Germline V gives CDR1 SGHDT, CDR2 YYEEEE. The method was immunoSEQ multiplex PCR; TCRdb's version includes in-frame clones alone and lacks a portion of them. The sample consists of roughly 140,000 clones, around 91% of them appearing once. This clone was recorded many times. The chain links TRBV5-6 to TRBJ2-2, with D possibly being TRBD1 or TRBD2 (5 bases each). The clonotype was recovered from an adult in good health. This sample comprised peripheral blood, obtained on day 0 of AZD1222 vaccination. CDR3 sequence reads: CASSWDPPQNGELFF. The DNA for the CDR3 is TGTGCCAGCAGCTGGGACCCCCCCCAGAACGGGGAGCTGTTTTTT.